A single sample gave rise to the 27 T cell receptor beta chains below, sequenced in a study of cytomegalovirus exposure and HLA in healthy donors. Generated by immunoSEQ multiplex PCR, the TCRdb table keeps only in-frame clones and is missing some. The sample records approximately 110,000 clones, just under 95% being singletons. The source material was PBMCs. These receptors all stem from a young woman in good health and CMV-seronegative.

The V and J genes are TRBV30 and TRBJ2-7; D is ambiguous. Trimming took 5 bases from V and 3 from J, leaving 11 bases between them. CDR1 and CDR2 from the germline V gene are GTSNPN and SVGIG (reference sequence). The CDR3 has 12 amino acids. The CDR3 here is CAWGRQDYEQYF. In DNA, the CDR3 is TGTGCCTGGGGGCGCCAAGACTACGAGCAGTACTTC.

The CDR3 loop reads CASSVDSGTYNEQFF. Written as DNA, the CDR3 is TGTGCCAGCAGTGTTGATAGCGGGACCTACAATGAGCAGTTCTTC. This chain uses TRBV2 with TRBJ2-1; 8 bases are a match to TRBD2. The J segment lost 2 bases and the V segment lost 4 bases, leaving 4 bases of the junction unmatched. The germline V gene encodes CDR1 SNHLY and CDR2 FYNNEI. The CDR3 loop spans 15 amino acids. The full variable domain, rest sourced from reference TRBV2 and TRBJ2-1, is EPEVTQTPSHQVTQMGQEVILRCVPISNHLYFYWYRQILGQKVEFLVSFYNNEISEKSEIFDDQFSVERPDGSNFTLKIRSTKLEDSAMYFCASSVDSGTYNEQFFGPGTRLTVL.

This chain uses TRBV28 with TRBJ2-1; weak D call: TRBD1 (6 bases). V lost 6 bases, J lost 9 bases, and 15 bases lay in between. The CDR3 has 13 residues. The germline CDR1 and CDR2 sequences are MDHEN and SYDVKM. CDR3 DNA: TGTGCCAGCAGGGCCACAGGGAGAGGTGAGCAGTTCTTC. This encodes CASRATGRGEQFF.

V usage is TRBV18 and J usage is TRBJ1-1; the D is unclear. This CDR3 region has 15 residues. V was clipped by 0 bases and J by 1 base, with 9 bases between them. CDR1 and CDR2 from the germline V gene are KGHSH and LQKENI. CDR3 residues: CASSPPIAQNTEAFF. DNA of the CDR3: TGTGCCAGCTCACCACCCATAGCCCAGAACACTGAAGCTTTCTTT.

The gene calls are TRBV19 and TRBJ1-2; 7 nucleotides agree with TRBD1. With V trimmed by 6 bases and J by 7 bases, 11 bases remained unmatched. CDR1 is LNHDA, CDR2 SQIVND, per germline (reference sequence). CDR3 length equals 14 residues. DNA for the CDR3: TGTGCCAGTAGGGGACAGTCTGAGGATCTTGGCTACACCTTC. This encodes CASRGQSEDLGYTF.

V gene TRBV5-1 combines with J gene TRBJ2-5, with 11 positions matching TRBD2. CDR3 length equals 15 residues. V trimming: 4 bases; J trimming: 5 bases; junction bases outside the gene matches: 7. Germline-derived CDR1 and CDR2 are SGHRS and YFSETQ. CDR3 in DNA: TGCGCCAGCAGCGGAGTAGCGGGGGGGCTGGAGACCCAGTACTTC. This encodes CASSGVAGGLETQYF.

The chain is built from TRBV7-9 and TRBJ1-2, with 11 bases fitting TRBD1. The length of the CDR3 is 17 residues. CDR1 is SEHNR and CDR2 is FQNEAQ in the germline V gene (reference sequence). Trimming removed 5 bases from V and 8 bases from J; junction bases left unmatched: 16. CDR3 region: CASSLTRDRGFLQGYTF. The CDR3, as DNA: TGTGCCAGCAGCCTAACCCGGGACAGGGGGTTTTTGCAGGGCTACACCTTC.

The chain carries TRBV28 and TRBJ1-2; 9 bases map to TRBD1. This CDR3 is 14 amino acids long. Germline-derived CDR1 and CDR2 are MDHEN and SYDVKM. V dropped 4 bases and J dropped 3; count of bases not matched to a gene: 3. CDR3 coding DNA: TGTGCCAGCAGTTCTCGGGACAGGGACTATGGCTACACCTTC. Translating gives CASSSRDRDYGYTF.

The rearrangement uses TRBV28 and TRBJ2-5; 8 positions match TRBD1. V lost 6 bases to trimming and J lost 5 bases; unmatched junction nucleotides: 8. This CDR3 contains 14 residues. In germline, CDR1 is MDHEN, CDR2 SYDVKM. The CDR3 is CASRGPTGVETQYF. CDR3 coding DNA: TGTGCCAGCAGGGGACCGACAGGGGTGGAGACCCAGTACTTC.

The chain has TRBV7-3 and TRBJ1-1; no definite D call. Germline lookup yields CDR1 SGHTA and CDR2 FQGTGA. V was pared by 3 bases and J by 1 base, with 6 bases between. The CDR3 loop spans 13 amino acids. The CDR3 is CASSFTGNTEAFF. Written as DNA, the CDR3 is TGTGCCAGCAGCTTTACGGGGAACACTGAAGCTTTCTTT.

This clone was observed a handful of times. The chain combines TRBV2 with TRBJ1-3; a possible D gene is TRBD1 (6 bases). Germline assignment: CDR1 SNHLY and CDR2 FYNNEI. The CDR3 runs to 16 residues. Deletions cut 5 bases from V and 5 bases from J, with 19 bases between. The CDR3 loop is CASSSQGTAGRNTIYF. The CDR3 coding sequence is TGTGCCAGCAGTTCACAGGGTACGGCTGGACGAAACACCATATATTTT.

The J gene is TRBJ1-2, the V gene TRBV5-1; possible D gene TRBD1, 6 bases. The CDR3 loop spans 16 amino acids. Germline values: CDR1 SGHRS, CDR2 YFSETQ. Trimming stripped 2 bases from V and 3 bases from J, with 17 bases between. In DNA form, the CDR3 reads TGCGCCAGCAGCTTCCTAGGACAGCCGCCAGACTATGGCTACACCTTC. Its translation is CASSFLGQPPDYGYTF.

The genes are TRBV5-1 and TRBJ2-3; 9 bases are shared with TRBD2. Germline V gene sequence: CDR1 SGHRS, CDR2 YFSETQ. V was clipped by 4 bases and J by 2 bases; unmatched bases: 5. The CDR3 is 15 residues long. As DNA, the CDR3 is TGCGCCAGCAGCGCGACTAGCGGTCTCACAGATACGCAGTATTTT. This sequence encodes CASSATSGLTDTQYF.

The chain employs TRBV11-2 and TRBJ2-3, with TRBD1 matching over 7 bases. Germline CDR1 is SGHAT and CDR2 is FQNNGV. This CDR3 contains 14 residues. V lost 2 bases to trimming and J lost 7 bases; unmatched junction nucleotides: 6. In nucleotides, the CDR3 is TGTGCCAGCAGCTTACCAGGGGGTTTCAATACGCAGTATTTT. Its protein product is CASSLPGGFNTQYF. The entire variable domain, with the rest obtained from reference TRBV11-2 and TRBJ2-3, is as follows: EAGVAQSPRYKIIEKRQSVAFWCNPISGHATLYWYQQILGQGPKLLIQFQNNGVVDDSQLPKDRFSAERLKGVDSTLKIQPAKLEDSAVYLCASSLPGGFNTQYFGPGTRLTVL.

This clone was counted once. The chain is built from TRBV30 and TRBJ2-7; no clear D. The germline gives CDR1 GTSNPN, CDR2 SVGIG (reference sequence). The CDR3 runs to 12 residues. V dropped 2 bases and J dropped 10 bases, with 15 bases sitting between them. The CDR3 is CAWSPSRLSQYF. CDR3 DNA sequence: TGTGCCTGGAGTCCTTCCCGGTTGAGCCAGTACTTC. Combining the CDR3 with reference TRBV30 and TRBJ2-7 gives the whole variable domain SQTIHQWPATLVQPVGSPLSLECTVEGTSNPNLYWYRQAAGRGLQLLFYSVGIGQISSEVPQNLSASRPQDRQFILSSKKLLLSDSGFYLCAWSPSRLSQYFGPGTRLTVT.

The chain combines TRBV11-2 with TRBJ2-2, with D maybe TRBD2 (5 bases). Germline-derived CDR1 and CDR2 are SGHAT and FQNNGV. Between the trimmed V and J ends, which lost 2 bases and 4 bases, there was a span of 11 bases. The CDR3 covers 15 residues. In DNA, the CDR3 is TGTGCCAGCAGCTTAATTTCCGGGATCACCGGGGAGCTGTTTTTT. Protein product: CASSLISGITGELFF.

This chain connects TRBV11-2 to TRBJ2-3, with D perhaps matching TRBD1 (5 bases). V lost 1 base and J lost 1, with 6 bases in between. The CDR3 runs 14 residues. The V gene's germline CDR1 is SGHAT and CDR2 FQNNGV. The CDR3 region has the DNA TGTGCCAGCAGCTTAGGCAGGGGCACAGATACGCAGTATTTT. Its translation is CASSLGRGTDTQYF.

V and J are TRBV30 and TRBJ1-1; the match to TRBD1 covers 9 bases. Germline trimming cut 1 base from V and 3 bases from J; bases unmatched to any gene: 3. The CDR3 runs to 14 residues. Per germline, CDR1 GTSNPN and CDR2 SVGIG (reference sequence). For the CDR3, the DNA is TGTGCCTGGAGTGGCCGGGACAGGGACACTGAAGCTTTCTTT. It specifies CAWSGRDRDTEAFF.

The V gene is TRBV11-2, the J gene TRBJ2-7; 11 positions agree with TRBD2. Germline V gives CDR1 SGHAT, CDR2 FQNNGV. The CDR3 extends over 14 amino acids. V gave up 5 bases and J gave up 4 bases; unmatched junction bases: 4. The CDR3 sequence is CASSTRTSGYEQYF. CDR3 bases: TGTGCCAGCAGCACCCGGACTAGCGGGTACGAGCAGTACTTC.

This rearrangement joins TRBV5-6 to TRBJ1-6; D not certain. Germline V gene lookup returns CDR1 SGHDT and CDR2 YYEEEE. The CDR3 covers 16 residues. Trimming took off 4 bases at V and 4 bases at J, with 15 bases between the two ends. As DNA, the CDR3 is TGTGCCAGCAGCCTTCGGAGGGTCTCATATAATTCACCCCTCCACTTT. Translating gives CASSLRRVSYNSPLHF.

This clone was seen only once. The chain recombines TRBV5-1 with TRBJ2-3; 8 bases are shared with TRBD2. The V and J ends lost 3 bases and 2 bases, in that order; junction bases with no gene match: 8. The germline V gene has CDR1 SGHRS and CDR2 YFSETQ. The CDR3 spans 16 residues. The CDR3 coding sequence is TGCGCCAGCAGCTACCAGCGGGGGTCCCACACAGATACGCAGTATTTT. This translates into CASSYQRGSHTDTQYF. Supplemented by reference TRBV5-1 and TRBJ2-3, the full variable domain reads KAGVTQTPRYLIKTRGQQVTLSCSPISGHRSVSWYQQTPGQGLQFLFEYFSETQRNKGNFPGRFSGRQFSNSRSEMNVSTLELGDSALYLCASSYQRGSHTDTQYFGPGTRLTVL.

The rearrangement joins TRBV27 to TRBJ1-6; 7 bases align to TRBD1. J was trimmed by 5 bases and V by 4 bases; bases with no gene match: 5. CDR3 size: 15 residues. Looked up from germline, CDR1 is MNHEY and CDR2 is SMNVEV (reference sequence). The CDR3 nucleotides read TGTGCCAGCAGTTCCTCAGGGGGTCATAATTCACCCCTCCACTTT. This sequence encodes CASSSSGGHNSPLHF.

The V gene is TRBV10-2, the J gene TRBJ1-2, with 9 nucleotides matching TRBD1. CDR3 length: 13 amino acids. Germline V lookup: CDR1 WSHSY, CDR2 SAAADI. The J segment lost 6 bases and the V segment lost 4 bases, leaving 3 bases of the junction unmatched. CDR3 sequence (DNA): TGCGCCAGCAGTGGGGGACAGGGAAATGGCTACACCTTC. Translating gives CASSGGQGNGYTF.

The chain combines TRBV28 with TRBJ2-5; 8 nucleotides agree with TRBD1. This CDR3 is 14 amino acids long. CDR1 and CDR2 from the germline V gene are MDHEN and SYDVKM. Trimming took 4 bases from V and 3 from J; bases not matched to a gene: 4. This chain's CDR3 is CASSSLDREETQYF. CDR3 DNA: TGTGCCAGCAGTTCTTTGGACAGGGAAGAGACCCAGTACTTC.

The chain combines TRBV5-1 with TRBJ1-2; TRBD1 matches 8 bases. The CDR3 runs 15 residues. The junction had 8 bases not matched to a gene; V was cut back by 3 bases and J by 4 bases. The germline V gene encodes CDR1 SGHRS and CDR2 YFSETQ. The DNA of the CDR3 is TGCGCCAGCAGCTCCCAGTGGGGACAGGCCTATGGCTACACCTTC. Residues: CASSSQWGQAYGYTF.

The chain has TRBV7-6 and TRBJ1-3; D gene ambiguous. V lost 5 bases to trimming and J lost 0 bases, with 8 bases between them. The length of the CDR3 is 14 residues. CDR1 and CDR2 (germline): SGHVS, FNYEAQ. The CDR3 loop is CASSPTVSGNTIYF. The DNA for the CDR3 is TGTGCCAGCAGCCCCACAGTCTCTGGAAACACCATATATTTT.

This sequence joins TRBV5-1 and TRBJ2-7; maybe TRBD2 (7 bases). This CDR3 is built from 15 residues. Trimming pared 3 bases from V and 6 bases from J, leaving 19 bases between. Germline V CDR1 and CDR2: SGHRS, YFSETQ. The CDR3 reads CASSWGGAPKGEQYF. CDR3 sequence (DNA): TGCGCCAGCAGCTGGGGGGGGGCACCTAAGGGCGAGCAGTACTTC.